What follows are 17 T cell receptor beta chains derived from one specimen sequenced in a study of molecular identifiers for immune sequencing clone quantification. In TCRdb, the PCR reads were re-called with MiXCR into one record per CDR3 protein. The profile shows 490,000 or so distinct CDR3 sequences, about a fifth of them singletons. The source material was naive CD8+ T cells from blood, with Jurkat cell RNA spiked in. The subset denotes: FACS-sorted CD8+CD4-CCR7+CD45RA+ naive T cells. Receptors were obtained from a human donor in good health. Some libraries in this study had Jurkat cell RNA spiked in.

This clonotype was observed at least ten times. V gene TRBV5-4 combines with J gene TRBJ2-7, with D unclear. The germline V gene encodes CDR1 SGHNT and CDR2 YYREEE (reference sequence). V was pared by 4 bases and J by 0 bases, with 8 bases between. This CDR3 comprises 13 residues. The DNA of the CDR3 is TGTGCCAGCAGCCACCGGACCTCCTACGAGCAGTACTTC. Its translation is CASSHRTSYEQYF.

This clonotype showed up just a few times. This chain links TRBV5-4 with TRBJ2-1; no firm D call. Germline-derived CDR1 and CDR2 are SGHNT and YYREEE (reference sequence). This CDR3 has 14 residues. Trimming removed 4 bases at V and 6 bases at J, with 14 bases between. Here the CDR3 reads CASSIMDLFNEQFF. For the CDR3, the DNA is TGTGCCAGCAGCATAATGGACCTCTTCAATGAGCAGTTCTTC.

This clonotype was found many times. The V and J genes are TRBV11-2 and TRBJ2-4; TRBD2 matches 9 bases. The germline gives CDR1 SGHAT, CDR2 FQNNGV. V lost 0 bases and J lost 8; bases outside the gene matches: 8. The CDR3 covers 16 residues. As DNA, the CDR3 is TGTGCCAGCAGCTTAGATCTTGCGGGGGGGTATGACATTCAGTACTTC. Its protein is CASSLDLAGGYDIQYF.

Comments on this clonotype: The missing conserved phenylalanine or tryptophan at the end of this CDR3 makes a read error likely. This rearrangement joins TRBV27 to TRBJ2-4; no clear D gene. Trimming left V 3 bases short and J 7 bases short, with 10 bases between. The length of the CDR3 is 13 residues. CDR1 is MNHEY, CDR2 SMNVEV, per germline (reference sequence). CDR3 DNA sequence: TGTGCCAGCAGTTTGGGCAGGCTGAACATTCAGTACCTC. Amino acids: CASSLGRLNIQYL.

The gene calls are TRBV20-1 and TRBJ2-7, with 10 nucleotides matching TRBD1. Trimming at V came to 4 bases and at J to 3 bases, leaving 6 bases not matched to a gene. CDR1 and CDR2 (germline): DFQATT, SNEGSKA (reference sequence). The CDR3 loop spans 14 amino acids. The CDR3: CSAIPRDRGYEQYF. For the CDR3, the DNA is TGCAGTGCTATTCCTCGGGACAGGGGCTACGAGCAGTACTTC.

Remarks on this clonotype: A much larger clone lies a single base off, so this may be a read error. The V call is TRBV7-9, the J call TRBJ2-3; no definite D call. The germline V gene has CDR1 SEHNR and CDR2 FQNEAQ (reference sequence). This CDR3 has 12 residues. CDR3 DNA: TGTGCCTGCAGCTTAGGAGAAAATACGCAGTATTTT. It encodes CACSLGENTQYF.

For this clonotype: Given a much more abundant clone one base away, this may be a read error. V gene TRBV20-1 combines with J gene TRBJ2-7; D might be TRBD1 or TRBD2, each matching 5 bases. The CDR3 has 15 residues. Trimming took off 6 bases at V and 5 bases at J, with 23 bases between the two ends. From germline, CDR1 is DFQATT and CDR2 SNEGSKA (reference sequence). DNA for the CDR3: TGCAGTGCCAGACTCAAGGGGCGGGTTGCCCACGAGCAGTACTTC. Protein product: CSARLKGRVAHEQYF.

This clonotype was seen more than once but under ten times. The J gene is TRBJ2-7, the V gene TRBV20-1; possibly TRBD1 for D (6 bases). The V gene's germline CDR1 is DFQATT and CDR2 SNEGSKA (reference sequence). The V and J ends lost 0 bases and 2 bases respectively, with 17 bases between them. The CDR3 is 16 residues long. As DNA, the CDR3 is TGCAGTGCTAGAGATCTTACAGGGACCTTAACCTACGAGCAGTACTTC. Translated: CSARDLTGTLTYEQYF.

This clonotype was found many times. The CDR3: CASSPGTPRTYEQYF. The CDR3 DNA reads as TGCGCCAGCAGCCCTGGGACCCCCAGGACCTACGAGCAGTACTTC. J is TRBJ2-7 and V is TRBV4-3; D possibly matches TRBD1 or TRBD2 (5 bases each). The CDR3 length is 15 residues. Germline loops: CDR1 LGHNA, CDR2 YSLEER. V was cut by 4 bases and J by 2 bases, with 15 bases left in between.

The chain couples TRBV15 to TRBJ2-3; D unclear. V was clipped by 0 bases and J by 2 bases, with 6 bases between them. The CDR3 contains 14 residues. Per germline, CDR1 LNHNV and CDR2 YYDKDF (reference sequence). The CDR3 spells CATSRDSDTDTQYF. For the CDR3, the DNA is TGTGCCACCAGCAGAGACTCCGACACAGATACGCAGTATTTT. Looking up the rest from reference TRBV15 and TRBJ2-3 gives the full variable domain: DAMVIQNPRYQVTQFGKPVTLSCSQTLNHNVMYWYQQKSSQAPKLLFHYYDKDFNNEADTPDNFQSRRPNTSFCFLDIRSPGLGDTAMYLCATSRDSDTDTQYFGPGTRLTVL.

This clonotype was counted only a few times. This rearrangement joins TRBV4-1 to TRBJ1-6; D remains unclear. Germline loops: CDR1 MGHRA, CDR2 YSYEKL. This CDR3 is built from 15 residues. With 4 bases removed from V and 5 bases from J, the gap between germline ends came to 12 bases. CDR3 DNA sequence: TGCGCCAGCAGCCTAGCCGACCCCAATAATTCACCCCTCCACTTT. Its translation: CASSLADPNNSPLHF.

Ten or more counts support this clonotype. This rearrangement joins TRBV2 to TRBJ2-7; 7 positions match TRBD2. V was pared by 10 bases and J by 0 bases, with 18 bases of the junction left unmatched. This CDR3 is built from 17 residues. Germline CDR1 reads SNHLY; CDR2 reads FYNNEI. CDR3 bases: TGTGCCAACGCTGTGGCTAGCGGCCAAACTAGCTCCTACGAGCAGTACTTC. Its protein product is CANAVASGQTSSYEQYF.

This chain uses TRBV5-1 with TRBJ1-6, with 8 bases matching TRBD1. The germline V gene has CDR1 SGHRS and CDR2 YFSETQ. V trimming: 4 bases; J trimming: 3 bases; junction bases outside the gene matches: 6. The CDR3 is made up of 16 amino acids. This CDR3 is CASSPTGGDYNSPLHF. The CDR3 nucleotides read TGCGCCAGCAGCCCCACAGGGGGGGACTATAATTCACCCCTCCACTTT.

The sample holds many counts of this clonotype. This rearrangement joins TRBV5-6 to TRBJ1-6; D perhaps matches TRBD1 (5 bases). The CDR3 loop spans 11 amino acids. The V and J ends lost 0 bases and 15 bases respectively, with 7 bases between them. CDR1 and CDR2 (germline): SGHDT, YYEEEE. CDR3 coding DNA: TGTGCCAGCAGCTTGGCAGGGATCCTCCACTTT. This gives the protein CASSLAGILHF.

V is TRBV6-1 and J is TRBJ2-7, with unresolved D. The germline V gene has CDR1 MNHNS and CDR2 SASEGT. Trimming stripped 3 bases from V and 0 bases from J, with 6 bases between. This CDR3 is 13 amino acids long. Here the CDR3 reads CASSDDVSYEQYF. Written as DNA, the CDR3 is TGTGCCAGCAGTGATGACGTCTCCTACGAGCAGTACTTC.

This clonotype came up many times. CDR3 nucleotides: TGTGCCAGCAGCCAATCCCCAGGGTGGACTGAAGCTTTCTTT. It translates to CASSQSPGWTEAFF. The chain is built from TRBV14 and TRBJ1-1, with D possibly being TRBD1 (5 bases). V was cut by 2 bases and J by 5 bases, with 12 bases left in between. The CDR3 extends over 14 amino acids. Germline assignment: CDR1 SGHDN and CDR2 FVKESK.

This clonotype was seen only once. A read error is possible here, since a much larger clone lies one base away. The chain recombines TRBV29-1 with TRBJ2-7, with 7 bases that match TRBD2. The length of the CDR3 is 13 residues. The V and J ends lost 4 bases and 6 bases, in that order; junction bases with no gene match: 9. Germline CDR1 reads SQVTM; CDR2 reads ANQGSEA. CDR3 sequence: CSVVGPGGCEQYF. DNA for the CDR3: TGCAGCGTTGTAGGCCCCGGGGGGTGCGAGCAGTACTTC.